Listed here is a single T cell receptor (beta chain). This specimen comes from a study of cytomegalovirus exposure and HLA in healthy donors. The PCR employed 60 Vbeta primers together with 13 Jbeta primers. Profiling relied on immunoSEQ multiplex PCR, and the TCRdb table lists in-frame clones only, not all of them. The repertoire consists of 100,000 to 120,000 clones, with around 82% occurring once and the leading ten covering 5% to 6%. The CDR3 is 14 residues long. Germline V gene data show CDR1 as LNHDA and CDR2 as SQIVND (reference sequence). V lost 5 bases and J lost 0, with 10 bases in between. V usage is TRBV19 and J usage is TRBJ1-1; maybe TRBD1 (6 bases). Source material: PBMCs. This receptor was identified in a woman in her 30s in good health and CMV-seropositive. CDR3: CASSPTGLNTEAFF. The DNA of the CDR3 is TGTGCCAGTAGTCCAACAGGGTTGAACACTGAAGCTTTCTTT.